The source of this T cell receptor (beta chain) is a study of blood T cell repertoires in COVID-19. Looking at the study overall: Collection of acute and convalescent COVID-19 samples took place in the United States, Italy and Spain. The cDNA or gDNA used as material had been derived from T cells, B-cell-depleted T cells, or PBMCs.

Germline loops: CDR1 SGHDT, CDR2 YYEEEE. The CDR3 loop spans 13 amino acids. V was pared by 3 bases and J by 4 bases, with 10 bases between. As processed by the authors: By means of reference gene primer amplification, nucleated cell counts were estimated. Assay used: immunoSEQ multiplex PCR; TCRdb lists only in-frame clones, some missing. From that table come the V and J calls and clone size; the DNA was used to work out D and trimming. The top ten hold around 4.2% of the sample, which has about 290,000 clones, 85% seen once. In this sample, this clone turned up once. The sample taken for sequencing was peripheral blood. The chain combines TRBV5-6 with TRBJ1-2, with D perhaps TRBD1 (6 bases). This sequence was found in a woman aged 50 to 60 with active or convalescent COVID-19. The CDR3 nucleotides are TGTGCCAGCAGCTACCGGGACATCTATGGCTACACCTTC. As protein: CASSYRDIYGYTF.